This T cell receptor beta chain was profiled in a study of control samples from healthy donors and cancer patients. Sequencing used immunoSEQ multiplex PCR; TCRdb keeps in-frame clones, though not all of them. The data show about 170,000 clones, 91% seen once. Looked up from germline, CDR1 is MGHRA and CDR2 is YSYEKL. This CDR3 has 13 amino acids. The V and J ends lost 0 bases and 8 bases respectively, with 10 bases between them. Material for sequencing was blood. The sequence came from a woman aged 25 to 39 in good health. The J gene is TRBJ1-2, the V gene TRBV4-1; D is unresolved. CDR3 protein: CASSQDPGGGYTF. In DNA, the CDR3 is TGCGCCAGCAGCCAAGATCCGGGAGGGGGCTACACCTTC.